The 9 T cell receptor beta chains presented below share a single source sample, sequenced in a study of CD8+ T cells in alopecia areata. cDNA serving as the sequencing template came from extracted, reverse transcribed RNA. TCRdb's table, derived via immunoSEQ multiplex PCR, lists solely in-frame clones and lacks some. There are fewer than 250,000 clones in the sample; around 66% occur only once, and roughly 4.2% lies in the top ten. Treatment denoted: oral pan-JAK inhibitor, 5-10 mg twice daily. Sequences were derived from CD4+ T cells sorted from blood, sampled at week 4, from a patient treated with tofacitinib. The receptors were gathered from a human donor with alopecia areata.

This rearrangement joins TRBV29-1 to TRBJ2-3, with TRBD1 identical over 7 bases. J gave up 0 bases and V 7 bases, and 13 bases lay outside the gene matches. This CDR3 spans 16 amino acids. CDR1 and CDR2 (germline): SQVTM, ANQGSEA. The CDR3 DNA reads TGCAGCGCTGGGGCCGGACAGGCGGCGAGCACAGATACGCAGTATTTT. Residues: CSAGAGQAASTDTQYF.

This clone was seen only once. The V gene is TRBV7-2, the J gene TRBJ2-3; 13 bases are a match to TRBD2. The CDR3 is 18 residues long. Trimming at V came to 4 bases and at J to 2 bases, leaving 9 bases not matched to a gene. Germline V gene sequence: CDR1 SGHTA, CDR2 FQGNSA. As DNA, the CDR3 is TGTGCCAGCAGCTCGGGACTAGCGGGGAGGTTTTTCACAGATACGCAGTATTTT. This codes for CASSSGLAGRFFTDTQYF.

This clone was detected a few times. The rearrangement uses TRBV7-9 and TRBJ2-3, with TRBD1 matching over 7 bases. The CDR3 consists of 15 residues. Germline V lookup: CDR1 SEHNR, CDR2 FQNEAQ (reference sequence). The junction had 4 bases not matched to a gene; V was cut back by 4 bases and J by 0 bases. CDR3 nucleotide sequence: TGTGCCAGCAGCTCCCCGGGACAGAGCACAGATACGCAGTATTTT. Residues: CASSSPGQSTDTQYF.

The rearrangement uses TRBV6-5 and TRBJ2-3; tentatively, D is TRBD1 or TRBD2 (5 bases each). V was cut by 5 bases and J by 6 bases, with 12 bases left in between. The CDR3 sequence is 13 residues long. Germline CDR1 is MNHEY and CDR2 is SVGAGI. The CDR3 loop reads CASSRDPADTQYF. Written as DNA, the CDR3 is TGTGCCAGCAGTCGGGACCCCGCCGATACGCAGTATTTT.

The V call is TRBV10-3, the J call TRBJ1-2; a possible D gene is TRBD1 (5 bases). Germline CDR1 reads ENHRY; CDR2 reads SYGVKD. This CDR3 has 12 amino acids. V gave up 10 bases and J gave up 6 bases, with 15 bases separating them. The CDR3 region has the DNA TGTGCCACCACCCAAGAAGGGGATGGCTACACCTTC. It translates to CATTQEGDGYTF.

The rearrangement uses TRBV7-2 and TRBJ2-5; D assignment may be TRBD1 or TRBD2 (5 bases each). CDR3 size: 13 residues. The germline V and J ends were trimmed by 5 bases and 2 bases, with 9 bases remaining between them. CDR1 and CDR2 (germline): SGHTA, FQGNSA. CDR3: CASSTGLQETQYF. The CDR3 DNA reads TGTGCCAGCAGCACAGGACTTCAAGAGACCCAGTACTTC. The complete variable domain, with remaining parts taken from reference TRBV7-2 and TRBJ2-5, reads GAGVSQSPSNKVTEKGKDVELRCDPISGHTALYWYRQSLGQGLEFLIYFQGNSAPDKSGLPSDRFSAERTGGSVSTLTIQRTQQEDSAVYLCASSTGLQETQYFGPGTRLLVL.

Only a few counts were recorded for this clone. Here the CDR3 DNA reads TGCGCCAGCAGACTTCCAGGGGGTGATGGTCAAGCTTTCTTT. Translation: CASRLPGGDGQAFF. The chain couples TRBV4-1 to TRBJ1-1; 7 bases are a match to TRBD1. This CDR3 spans 14 amino acids. The J segment lost 9 bases and the V segment lost 6 bases, leaving 13 bases of the junction unmatched. Per germline, CDR1 MGHRA and CDR2 YSYEKL.

Only a few counts were recorded for this clone. The gene calls are TRBV29-1 and TRBJ2-1; possibly TRBD2 for D (6 bases). The CDR3 consists of 13 residues. The germline V and J ends were trimmed by 4 bases and 6 bases, with 13 bases remaining between them. Looked up from germline, CDR1 is SQVTM and CDR2 is ANQGSEA. The CDR3 DNA sequence: TGCAGCGTTGCCCGAGTGGGGGGCAATGAGCAGTTCTTC. Translated, it gives CSVARVGGNEQFF.

This clone was detected only a few times. CDR3 amino acids: CASSRRQGGEQYF. The CDR3, as DNA: TGTGCCAGCAGCAGAAGACAGGGAGGCGAGCAGTACTTC. V gene TRBV11-1 combines with J gene TRBJ2-7, with D possibly TRBD1 on 7 matching bases. V lost 5 bases to trimming and J lost 6 bases, with 14 bases between them. This CDR3 is 13 amino acids long. Looked up from germline, CDR1 is SGHAT and CDR2 is FQDESV (reference sequence). The entire variable domain, with the rest obtained from reference TRBV11-1 and TRBJ2-7, is as follows: EAEVAQSPRYKITEKSQAVAFWCDPISGHATLYWYRQILGQGPELLVQFQDESVVDDSQLPKDRFSAERLKGVDSTLKIQPAELGDSAMYLCASSRRQGGEQYFGPGTRLTVT.